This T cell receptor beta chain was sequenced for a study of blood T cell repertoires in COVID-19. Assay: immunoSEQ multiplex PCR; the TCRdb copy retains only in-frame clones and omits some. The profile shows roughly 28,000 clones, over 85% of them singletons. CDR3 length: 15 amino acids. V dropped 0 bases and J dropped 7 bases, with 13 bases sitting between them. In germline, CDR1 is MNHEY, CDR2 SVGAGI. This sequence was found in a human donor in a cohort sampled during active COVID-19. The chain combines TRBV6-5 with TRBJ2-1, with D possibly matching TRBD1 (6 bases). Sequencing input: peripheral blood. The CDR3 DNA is TGTGCCAGCAGTTACTCGTTAAGGGGGAGTAATGAGCAGTTCTTC. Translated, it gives CASSYSLRGSNEQFF.